Listed here are 25 T cell receptor beta chains from one sample, sequenced in a study of shared clonotypes between healthy human individuals. Clones were sequenced by immunoSEQ multiplex PCR, and TCRdb holds only the in-frame ones, with some missing. The repertoire holds 550,000 to 700,000 clones, with around 78% as singletons. Material for sequencing was memory CD4+ T cells sorted from blood. Subset meaning: CD45RA-negative fraction. The receptors derive from a woman in her thirties in good health.

J is TRBJ2-3 and V is TRBV6-6; tentative D call: TRBD2 (6 bases). The CDR3 totals 11 residues. CDR1 and CDR2 from the germline V gene are MNHNY and SVGAGI (reference sequence). The V gene lost 10 bases and the J gene lost 6 bases, with 11 bases spanning the gap. The CDR3 nucleotides read TGTGCCACGTCGGCGGGGGATACGCAGTATTTT. Translated, it gives CATSAGDTQYF.

The chain joins TRBV9 to TRBJ2-3; possible D gene TRBD2, 6 bases. Deletions cut 4 bases from V and 6 bases from J, with 27 bases between. The CDR3 is 18 residues long. CDR1 and CDR2 from the germline V gene are SGDLS and YYNGEE. CDR3 in amino acids: CASSPSRDTGERMDTQYF. The CDR3 region has the DNA TGTGCCAGCAGCCCGAGTCGGGATACGGGGGAAAGAATGGATACGCAGTATTTT.

The rearrangement uses TRBV5-1 and TRBJ1-5; D remains ambiguous. Germline V lookup: CDR1 SGHRS, CDR2 YFSETQ. V shed 4 bases and J shed 2 bases, with 7 bases lying between them. The CDR3 runs 13 residues. CDR3 protein: CASSREGNQPQHF. The DNA of the CDR3 is TGCGCCAGCAGCCGAGAGGGCAATCAGCCCCAGCATTTT.

On this clone: A far larger clone is off by one base, so a read error is likely. The chain is built from TRBV28 and TRBJ1-2; D gene uncertain. In germline, CDR1 is MDHEN, CDR2 SYDVKM. Trimming removed 3 bases from V and 3 bases from J, with 2 bases in between. This CDR3 is built from 11 residues. CDR3 in amino acids: CASSFHYGYTF. The CDR3, as DNA: TGTGCCAGCAGTTTCCACTATGGCTACACCTTC.

This rearrangement joins TRBV28 to TRBJ1-1, with a weak D call TRBD1 (5 bases). The CDR3 runs to 16 residues. In germline, CDR1 is MDHEN, CDR2 SYDVKM. The germline V and J ends were trimmed by 2 bases and 5 bases, with 18 bases remaining between them. The CDR3 nucleotides read TGTGCCAGCAGTTTAGGCTTCGCGGGGGGTGAAACTGAAGCTTTCTTT. Its translation is CASSLGFAGGETEAFF.

The chain uses TRBV18 and TRBJ2-2; D is perhaps TRBD2 (6 bases). The ends were cut back, 2 bases at V and 1 base at J, with 14 bases in the middle. The CDR3 length is 17 residues. From germline, CDR1 is KGHSH and CDR2 LQKENI. This CDR3 reads CASSPNSGLMNTGELFF. Here the CDR3 DNA reads TGTGCCAGCTCACCAAATTCGGGACTTATGAACACCGGGGAGCTGTTTTTT. Complete variable domain (other parts from reference TRBV18 and TRBJ2-2): NAGVMQNPRHLVRRRGQEARLRCSPMKGHSHVYWYRQLPEEGLKFMVYLQKENIIDESGMPKERFSAEFPKEGPSILRIQQVVRGDSAAYFCASSPNSGLMNTGELFFGEGSRLTVL.

This clone was seen only a few times. The V and J genes are TRBV7-2 and TRBJ2-3; TRBD2 agrees at 11 bases. The germline CDR1 and CDR2 sequences are SGHTA and FQGNSA. This CDR3 has 16 residues. Trimming removed 1 base from V and 4 bases from J; junction bases left unmatched: 4. DNA for the CDR3: TGTGCCAGCAGCTTAGATTTACTAGCGGGAGCAGATACGCAGTATTTT. This gives the protein CASSLDLLAGADTQYF.

Notes on this clone: At one boundary the junction diverges from the germline segment, which might be a read error. CDR3 amino acids: CASSTQKNTEALF. In DNA, the CDR3 is TGTGCCAGCAGTACACAGAAGAACACTGAAGCTCTCTTT. The chain is built from TRBV7-3 and TRBJ1-1; no clear D. The germline gives CDR1 SGHTA, CDR2 FQGTGA. The CDR3 length is 13 residues.

J is TRBJ1-2 and V is TRBV21-1; TRBD1, the D gene given by the table, was not confirmed from the DNA. TRBV21-1 corresponds to a pseudogene. This CDR3 has 15 amino acids. CDR3 protein: CASSKFRGHNYGYTF. In nucleotides, the CDR3 is TGTGCCAGCAGCAAATTTAGGGGGCATAATTATGGCTACACCTTC.

This clone was seen only a few times. The same CDR3 also results from other DNA sequences found in this sample. The chain couples TRBV19 to TRBJ2-7, with 8 bases lining up with TRBD1. Germline V CDR1 and CDR2: LNHDA, SQIVND (reference sequence). The CDR3 totals 14 residues. V trimming: 6 bases; J trimming: 6 bases; junction bases outside the gene matches: 10. The CDR3 loop is CASRNMGQASEQYF. CDR3 nucleotides: TGTGCCAGTAGGAACATGGGACAGGCAAGCGAGCAGTACTTC.

J is TRBJ1-1 and V is TRBV18; no firm D call. Germline values: CDR1 KGHSH, CDR2 LQKENI. The CDR3 contains 14 residues. The V end was cut by 1 base, the J end by 3 bases, with 9 bases between. The CDR3 reads CASSPQGSDTEAFF. The CDR3 bases are TGTGCCAGCTCACCACAGGGATCGGACACTGAAGCTTTCTTT.

The chain has TRBV10-2 and TRBJ2-1; 13 nucleotides match TRBD2. Germline-derived CDR1 and CDR2 are WSHSY and SAAADI. The V and J ends lost 5 bases and 6 bases, in that order; junction bases with no gene match: 4. The CDR3 sequence is 15 residues long. The CDR3 protein is CASSSRTSGGNEQFF. The CDR3 DNA is TGCGCCAGCAGTTCACGGACTAGCGGGGGCAATGAGCAGTTCTTC.

Only a few counts were recorded for this clone. The genes are TRBV6-6 and TRBJ1-5; D is possibly TRBD1 (5 bases). Trimming took off 7 bases at V and 2 bases at J, with 12 bases between the two ends. The germline CDR1 and CDR2 sequences are MNHNY and SVGAGI (reference sequence). CDR3 length: 14 residues. CDR3 loop: CASTLGGGNQPQHF. CDR3 in DNA: TGTGCCAGCACCCTCGGGGGGGGCAATCAGCCCCAGCATTTT.

The chain recombines TRBV19 with TRBJ2-1, with 9 bases that match TRBD1. The V gene end was trimmed by 6 bases and the J gene end by 1 base; junction bases not matched to a gene: 7. Per the germline V gene, CDR1 is LNHDA and CDR2 is SQIVND (reference sequence). The CDR3 length is 16 residues. The CDR3 coding sequence is TGTGCCAGTAGGGTTCAGGACAGGGGATCCTACAATGAGCAGTTCTTC. It codes for CASRVQDRGSYNEQFF.

The gene calls are TRBV4-2 and TRBJ1-5; the D is unclear. The CDR3 extends over 15 amino acids. Germline loops: CDR1 LGHNA, CDR2 YNFKEQ. V was cut by 1 base and J by 1 base, with 8 bases left in between. CDR3 DNA: TGTGCCAGCAGCCAAGCGGACGAAAGCAATCAGCCCCAGCATTTT. Translated: CASSQADESNQPQHF.

The gene calls are TRBV5-4 and TRBJ2-1, with 13 bases that match TRBD2. Germline CDR1 reads SGHNT; CDR2 reads YYREEE (reference sequence). Unmatched junction bases numbered 9, after V lost 3 bases and J lost 9 bases. The CDR3 spans 16 residues. As DNA, the CDR3 is TGTGCCAGCAGCTGGCCCGGGACTAGCGGGAAGGTTGAGCAGTTCTTC. It translates to CASSWPGTSGKVEQFF.

The V gene is TRBV28, the J gene TRBJ2-7; no clear D. The CDR3 has 12 residues. From germline, CDR1 is MDHEN and CDR2 SYDVKM. V was pared by 3 bases and J by 7 bases, with 10 bases between. The CDR3 DNA reads as TGTGCCAGCAGTTTTGGGGTCTGGGAGCAGTACTTC. It codes for CASSFGVWEQYF.

This sequence joins TRBV6-5 and TRBJ1-2; D is unclear. The CDR3 contains 15 residues. The V gene's germline CDR1 is MNHEY and CDR2 SVGAGI. V lost 0 bases and J 10 bases, leaving 18 bases between the germline ends. CDR3 in amino acids: CASSYSRAGPGAYTF. The CDR3 bases are TGTGCCAGCAGTTACTCGAGGGCCGGACCGGGCGCCTACACCTTC.

This clone was seen a handful of times. The chain combines TRBV4-1 with TRBJ1-1; a possible D gene is TRBD1 (6 bases). Germline V gives CDR1 MGHRA, CDR2 YSYEKL. V lost 4 bases to trimming and J lost 3 bases, with 15 bases between them. This CDR3 region has 15 residues. The CDR3 DNA is TGCGCCAGCAGCCCAGGATGGGGGGCTGACACTGAAGCTTTCTTT. Translating it yields CASSPGWGADTEAFF.

This clone was seen just once. The chain links TRBV25-1 to TRBJ2-5; no clear D gene. The CDR3 runs to 15 residues. Trimming cost V 4 bases and J 1 base, with 13 bases left between them. The germline V gene encodes CDR1 MGHDK and CDR2 SYGVNS. The CDR3, as DNA: TGTGCCAGCAGTGCCCCCCGTACAGTCCAAGAGACCCAGTACTTC. This encodes CASSAPRTVQETQYF.

The genes are TRBV5-1 and TRBJ1-1; D gene unclear. This CDR3 spans 16 amino acids. Germline V CDR1 and CDR2: SGHRS, YFSETQ. Trimming took off 4 bases at V and 2 bases at J, with 18 bases between the two ends. As DNA, the CDR3 is TGCGCCAGCAGCCCACCTCAAGTTTGGGGAAACACTGAAGCTTTCTTT. Translation gives CASSPPQVWGNTEAFF.

J is TRBJ2-3 and V is TRBV5-1, with TRBD1 matching over 8 bases. Germline V gene data show CDR1 as SGHRS and CDR2 as YFSETQ. V shed 4 bases, J shed 9 bases, and the junction held 10 bases outside the gene matches. CDR3 length: 14 amino acids. The CDR3 nucleotides are TGCGCCAGCAGCCTTAGTTTGGACAGGGACACGCAGTATTTT. Amino acids: CASSLSLDRDTQYF.

Only a few counts were recorded for this clone. This chain joins TRBV20-1 and TRBJ2-1; D might be TRBD1 (6 bases). CDR3 length equals 11 residues. CDR1 is DFQATT and CDR2 is SNEGSKA in the germline V gene (reference sequence). V was shortened by 3 bases and J by 9 bases, with 9 bases between the two germline ends. Written as DNA, the CDR3 is TGCAGTGCTAGCCCAGGGGCTGAGCAGTTCTTC. Protein: CSASPGAEQFF.

The genes are TRBV29-1 and TRBJ2-5; TRBD1 might be the D (6 bases). The germline gives CDR1 SQVTM, CDR2 ANQGSEA. V was cut by 6 bases and J by 5 bases, with 22 bases left in between. The CDR3 consists of 15 residues. DNA for the CDR3: TGCAGCGTGGGGGCCCGAGGGGCACGATGGGAGACCCAGTACTTC. This sequence encodes CSVGARGARWETQYF.

The chain joins TRBV6-5 to TRBJ1-2; 9 nucleotides line up with TRBD1. V dropped 6 bases and J dropped 5; count of bases not matched to a gene: 10. Germline CDR1 and CDR2: MNHEY and SVGAGI. This CDR3 region has 15 residues. The DNA of the CDR3 is TGTGCCAGCAGATATGACCCGACAGGGGGGTATGGCTACACCTTC. It yields the protein CASRYDPTGGYGYTF.